This T cell receptor beta chain was obtained from a study of CD8 T cells in ankylosing spondylitis. TCRdb re-called the 5' RACE reads through MiXCR, storing one row per CDR3 protein. The sample consists of about 150,000 distinct CDR3 sequences, about an eighth of them appearing once. In this sample, this clonotype turned up many times. Its antigen is undetermined. Study-wide points: Reactive arthritis synovial fluid and blood previously showed some of these motif variants.

From germline, CDR1 is SGHTA and CDR2 FQGNSA. The CDR3 loop spans 16 amino acids. Trimming removed 8 bases from V and 0 bases from J; junction bases left unmatched: 9. The chain combines TRBV7-2 with TRBJ2-1; TRBD2 matches 8 bases. Material: blood, either unsorted or a sorted T cell fraction (not recorded which). This receptor was taken from a female donor with ankylosing spondylitis or in good health (not recorded which). CDR3 DNA: TGTGCCAGCGAGGCACTCGGGGGGGACTCCTACAATGAGCAGTTCTTC. Translated: CASEALGGDSYNEQFF. The whole variable domain, remainder taken from reference TRBV7-2 and TRBJ2-1, is GAGVSQSPSNKVTEKGKDVELRCDPISGHTALYWYRQSLGQGLEFLIYFQGNSAPDKSGLPSDRFSAERTGGSVSTLTIQRTQQEDSAVYLCASEALGGDSYNEQFFGPGTRLTVL.